These 12 T cell receptor beta chains originate from one sample sequenced in a study of technical replicates of blood from a handful of donors. Some clones are missing from TCRdb's copy, which holds only in-frame ones; the method was immunoSEQ multiplex PCR. The sample holds approximately 59,000 clones; about 95% are singletons and the top ten take just over 3%. Material: PBMCs. The receptors were gathered from a human donor in good health. Some clones in this sample may be carry-over from other donors' samples.

Details on this clone: Given a far larger clone just one base away, this is likely a sequencing read error. V usage is TRBV5-1 and J usage is TRBJ2-1; possibly TRBD2 for D (6 bases). The CDR3 contains 14 residues. Trimming removed 6 bases from V and 3 bases from J, with 13 bases in between. In germline, CDR1 is SGHRS, CDR2 YFSETQ. CDR3 sequence: CASTLAEGYNEQFF. The CDR3 nucleotides are TGCGCCAGCACCTTAGCGGAGGGCTACAATGAGCAGTTCTTC.

V is TRBV27 and J is TRBJ2-2, with D tentatively TRBD2 (7 bases). CDR1 is MNHEY and CDR2 is SMNVEV in the germline V gene (reference sequence). This CDR3 is built from 15 residues. V lost 2 bases and J lost 7, with 14 bases in between. CDR3 in amino acids: CASSLRAGQDGELFF. DNA of the CDR3: TGTGCCAGCAGTTTACGAGCGGGACAAGACGGGGAGCTGTTTTTT.

This clone was counted a single time. The V and J genes are TRBV20-1 and TRBJ2-1; no clear D gene. Germline V gene data show CDR1 as DFQATT and CDR2 as SNEGSKA (reference sequence). The CDR3 loop spans 10 amino acids. CDR3 amino acids: CSAPINEQFF. The CDR3 bases are TGCAGCGCCCCTATTAATGAGCAGTTCTTC.

This rearrangement joins TRBV19 to TRBJ1-6; TRBD1 matches at 7 bases. Germline values: CDR1 LNHDA, CDR2 SQIVND (reference sequence). This CDR3 region has 15 residues. J was trimmed by 5 bases and V by 2 bases; bases with no gene match: 3. The CDR3 bases are TGTGCCAGTAGTATAATAACAGGGGATAATTCACCCCTCCACTTT. Its translation: CASSIITGDNSPLHF.

The CDR3 DNA reads as TGTGCCATCAGTGACAGGGTGGATACCGGGGAGCTGTTTTTT. This gives the protein CAISDRVDTGELFF. The chain combines TRBV10-3 with TRBJ2-2; perhaps TRBD1 as D (5 bases). There are 14 residues in the CDR3. Germline V gene lookup returns CDR1 ENHRY and CDR2 SYGVKD. Trimming removed 3 bases from V and 5 bases from J, with 10 bases in between.

This chain uses TRBV7-3 with TRBJ2-7; TRBD1 agrees at 7 bases. J was trimmed by 2 bases and V by 0 bases; bases with no gene match: 4. This CDR3 spans 15 amino acids. CDR1 and CDR2 from the germline V gene are SGHTA and FQGTGA. The CDR3 sequence: CASSLTRGLAYEQYF. The CDR3 DNA is TGTGCCAGCAGCTTAACAAGGGGGCTAGCCTACGAGCAGTACTTC.

CDR3 bases: TGTGCCAGCAGCCGACCCGGGACATATAAGACCGGGGAGCTGTTTTTT. Translated, it gives CASSRPGTYKTGELFF. This chain uses TRBV11-2 with TRBJ2-2, with D perhaps matching TRBD1 (6 bases). The CDR3 runs to 16 residues. Trimming took off 5 bases at V and 5 bases at J, with 18 bases between the two ends. Germline CDR1 SGHAT, CDR2 FQNNGV. The full variable domain, completed using reference TRBV11-2 and TRBJ2-2, is EAGVAQSPRYKIIEKRQSVAFWCNPISGHATLYWYQQILGQGPKLLIQFQNNGVVDDSQLPKDRFSAERLKGVDSTLKIQPAKLEDSAVYLCASSRPGTYKTGELFFGEGSRLTVL.

The chain links TRBV2 to TRBJ2-7; 8 nucleotides line up with TRBD1. The germline gives CDR1 SNHLY, CDR2 FYNNEI. The CDR3 sequence is 13 residues long. V was pared by 8 bases and J by 4 bases, with 7 bases of the junction left unmatched. CDR3 sequence reads: CASQGQGRYEQYF. CDR3 in DNA: TGTGCCAGCCAAGGACAGGGTCGGTACGAGCAGTACTTC.

V and J are TRBV9 and TRBJ2-3; TRBD2 matches at 7 bases. In germline, CDR1 is SGDLS, CDR2 YYNGEE. J lost 0 bases, V lost 0 bases, and 7 bases had no gene match. This CDR3 is 17 amino acids long. CDR3 nucleotide sequence: TGTGCCAGCAGCGTAGTAGGAACTAGCGCTAGCACAGATACGCAGTATTTT. Its translation is CASSVVGTSASTDTQYF.

This clone was observed once. The chain joins TRBV30 to TRBJ1-1; TRBD1 aligns across 12 bases. The CDR3 loop spans 16 amino acids. The V gene's germline CDR1 is GTSNPN and CDR2 SVGIG (reference sequence). V gave up 3 bases and J gave up 4 bases; unmatched junction bases: 9. This CDR3 is CAWSSGTGGSSTEAFF. The DNA of the CDR3 is TGTGCCTGGAGCTCCGGGACAGGGGGCTCTAGCACTGAAGCTTTCTTT. Variable domain in full (rest from reference TRBV30 and TRBJ1-1): SQTIHQWPATLVQPVGSPLSLECTVEGTSNPNLYWYRQAAGRGLQLLFYSVGIGQISSEVPQNLSASRPQDRQFILSSKKLLLSDSGFYLCAWSSGTGGSSTEAFFGQGTRLTVV.

The CDR3 DNA is TGCAGCGTCGCGCGCAGGGGGCAGAACACTGAAGCTTTCTTT. Translation gives CSVARRGQNTEAFF. This sequence joins TRBV29-1 and TRBJ1-1; 8 nucleotides match TRBD1. The CDR3 runs 14 residues. Trimming took 6 bases from V and 1 from J; bases not matched to a gene: 7. CDR1 is SQVTM and CDR2 is ANQGSEA in the germline V gene.

The rearrangement joins TRBV5-1 to TRBJ2-1; 9 bases agree with TRBD2. This CDR3 region has 15 residues. In germline, CDR1 is SGHRS, CDR2 YFSETQ. The junction had 10 bases not matched to a gene; V was cut back by 5 bases and J by 7 bases. The CDR3 bases are TGCGCCAGCAGTTTGATGGCTAGCGGGATGAATGAGCAGTTCTTC. Translation gives CASSLMASGMNEQFF.